Each of the 5 T cell receptor beta chains below was sequenced from the same sample in a study of T-cell memory formation after mild COVID-19. TCRdb called the 5' RACE reads again in MiXCR, with one record for every CDR3 protein. The profile shows 250,000 to 350,000 distinct CDR3 sequences, approximately 19% of them singletons. Sequencing was performed on PBMCs or a T cell subset sorted from them (not recorded which). These receptors all come from a man younger than 35 who had mild COVID-19 (a few samples of this study predate the infection). Cell type and time point are not known.

V gene TRBV7-2 combines with J gene TRBJ2-3, with 9 bases matching TRBD2. The trim removed 7 bases at V and 5 bases at J, leaving 4 bases unmatched. The CDR3 is 13 amino acids. Per the germline V gene, CDR1 is SGHTA and CDR2 is FQGNSA. CDR3 DNA sequence: TGTGCCAGCACCCCAGCGGGGGGAGATACGCAGTATTTT. Encoded protein: CASTPAGGDTQYF.

V is TRBV12-3 or TRBV12-4 and J is TRBJ2-2; 8 nucleotides match TRBD1. CDR3 size: 15 residues. The J segment lost 4 bases and the V segment lost 6 bases, leaving 7 bases of the junction unmatched. In DNA form, the CDR3 reads TGTGCCAGCAGCCCCGGACAGGGAGGCACCGGGGAGCTGTTTTTT. Translating gives CASSPGQGGTGELFF.

The chain recombines TRBV10-2 with TRBJ2-2, with D perhaps matching TRBD2 (7 bases). Trimming took 5 bases from V and 5 from J, leaving 18 bases between them. The CDR3 contains 16 residues. CDR1 and CDR2 (germline): WSHSY, SAAADI. CDR3 loop: CASSLSRGAWTGELFF. The CDR3 region has the DNA TGCGCCAGCAGTCTCTCTCGGGGGGCATGGACCGGGGAGCTGTTTTTT.

This clonotype was counted between two and nine times. V gene TRBV7-2 combines with J gene TRBJ2-4; a weak D match, TRBD2 (6 bases). Germline loops: CDR1 SGHTA, CDR2 FQGNSA. Trimming shortened V by 4 bases and J by 8 bases, and 15 bases separated the two germline ends. The CDR3 has 14 amino acids. CDR3 region: CASSSGLGEDIQYF. The CDR3 DNA is TGTGCCAGCAGCTCCGGTCTGGGGGAGGACATTCAGTACTTC.

This clonotype has only a few counts. The gene calls are TRBV4-1 and TRBJ1-1; no reliable D call. Trimming shortened V by 1 base and J by 10 bases, and 16 bases separated the two germline ends. The CDR3 is 14 residues long. CDR1 MGHRA and CDR2 YSYEKL come from the germline V gene. The CDR3 DNA reads as TGCGCCAGCAGCCAAGGTCTTGGTTCCCTGGGAGCTTTCTTT. Translating it yields CASSQGLGSLGAFF.